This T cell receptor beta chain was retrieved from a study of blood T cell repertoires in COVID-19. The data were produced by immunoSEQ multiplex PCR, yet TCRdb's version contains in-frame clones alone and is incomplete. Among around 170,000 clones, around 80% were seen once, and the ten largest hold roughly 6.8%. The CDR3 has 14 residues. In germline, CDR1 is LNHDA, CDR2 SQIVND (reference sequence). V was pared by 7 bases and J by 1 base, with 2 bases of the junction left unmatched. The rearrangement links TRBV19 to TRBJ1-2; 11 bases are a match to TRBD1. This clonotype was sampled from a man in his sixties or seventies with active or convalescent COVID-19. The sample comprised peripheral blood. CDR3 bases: TGTGCCAGTAAGGGACAGGGGGGTAACTATGGCTACACCTTC. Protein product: CASKGQGGNYGYTF.